These 19 T cell receptor beta chains came from one sample sequenced in a study of OX40 agonist ivuxolimab in advanced cancers. The table came from immunoSEQ multiplex PCR; TCRdb's copy has only in-frame clones and leaves some out. This table holds 45,000 to 50,000 clones, roughly 90% found once. The material sequenced was CD4+ or CD8+ T cells sorted from blood, taken in a trial of the OX40 agonist ivuxolimab. Every receptor here comes from an adult with an advanced solid tumor such as melanoma, head and neck, liver or kidney cancer.

The chain combines TRBV7-9 with TRBJ1-1; D might be TRBD1 (5 bases). V was pared by 1 base and J by 0 bases, with 9 bases between. Germline CDR1 SEHNR, CDR2 FQNEAQ (reference sequence). The CDR3 contains 15 residues. In nucleotides, the CDR3 is TGTGCCAGCAGCTTAGAGGGGCACATGAACACTGAAGCTTTCTTT. Translated: CASSLEGHMNTEAFF.

The chain couples TRBV6-5 to TRBJ2-5; possible D gene TRBD1, 7 bases. This CDR3 has 12 residues. V lost 5 bases and J 5 bases, leaving 9 bases between the germline ends. Germline CDR1 reads MNHEY; CDR2 reads SVGAGI. CDR3 region: CASSPGGETQYF. CDR3 DNA: TGTGCCAGCAGTCCAGGGGGGGAGACCCAGTACTTC.

The genes are TRBV6-1 and TRBJ2-5; no definite D call. From germline, CDR1 is MNHNS and CDR2 SASEGT. V was pared by 0 bases and J by 0 bases, with 8 bases between. The CDR3 runs to 15 residues. The CDR3 sequence: CASSEALHYQETQYF. DNA of the CDR3: TGTGCCAGCAGTGAAGCGCTTCACTACCAAGAGACCCAGTACTTC.

This chain connects TRBV6-1 to TRBJ1-4; D is uncertain. V shed 2 bases and J shed 7 bases, with 14 bases lying between them. Looked up from germline, CDR1 is MNHNS and CDR2 is SASEGT. CDR3 length equals 15 residues. The CDR3 nucleotides read TGTGCCAGCAGTGAACTGAGCAGTCTCTTTGAAAAACTGTTTTTT. It encodes CASSELSSLFEKLFF.

The chain links TRBV9 to TRBJ1-1, with D tentatively TRBD1 (6 bases). The V and J ends lost 4 bases and 6 bases respectively, with 19 bases between them. The germline gives CDR1 SGDLS, CDR2 YYNGEE. This CDR3 has 15 residues. The CDR3 sequence: CASSPQGVQGAEAFF. The CDR3 DNA reads as TGTGCCAGCAGCCCACAGGGTGTGCAGGGCGCTGAAGCTTTCTTT.

This chain connects TRBV2 to TRBJ2-2, with D unclear. The CDR3 spans 13 residues. Trimming took 4 bases from V and 5 from J, leaving 8 bases between them. Germline-derived CDR1 and CDR2 are SNHLY and FYNNEI. The CDR3 is CASSVWTTGELFF. DNA of the CDR3: TGTGCCAGCAGTGTTTGGACGACCGGGGAGCTGTTTTTT.

V and J are TRBV9 and TRBJ2-1; 12 bases agree with TRBD2. CDR3 size: 15 residues. The germline V gene encodes CDR1 SGDLS and CDR2 YYNGEE. V was clipped by 3 bases and J by 4 bases; unmatched bases: 2. In nucleotides, the CDR3 is TGTGCCAGCAGCGCCGGGACTAGCGGGTACAATGAGCAGTTCTTC. It is translated as CASSAGTSGYNEQFF.

The CDR3 DNA reads TGTGCCACCAGCAGAGATGCAGGGTACGAGACCCAGTACTTC. Translated, it gives CATSRDAGYETQYF. The chain has TRBV15 and TRBJ2-5; tentatively, D is TRBD1 (5 bases). V dropped 0 bases and J dropped 5 bases, with 10 bases sitting between them. The CDR3 contains 14 residues. Germline V gene data show CDR1 as LNHNV and CDR2 as YYDKDF (reference sequence). The entire variable domain, with the rest obtained from reference TRBV15 and TRBJ2-5, is as follows: DAMVIQNPRYQVTQFGKPVTLSCSQTLNHNVMYWYQQKSSQAPKLLFHYYDKDFNNEADTPDNFQSRRPNTSFCFLDIRSPGLGDTAMYLCATSRDAGYETQYFGPGTRLLVL.

V is TRBV6-6 and J is TRBJ1-5; 8 positions agree with TRBD1. The V segment lost 6 bases and the J segment 4 bases; nucleotides outside the gene matches: 5. Germline V CDR1 and CDR2: MNHNY, SVGAGI (reference sequence). CDR3 length: 14 residues. The CDR3 region has the DNA TGTGCCAGCAGCAAGGGACAGGCGAATCAGCCCCAGCATTTT. Translating gives CASSKGQANQPQHF.

The rearrangement links TRBV12-5 to TRBJ2-1; perhaps TRBD1 as D (6 bases). The CDR3 has 15 amino acids. The ends were cut back, 1 base at V and 6 bases at J, with 13 bases in the middle. Germline values: CDR1 LGHNT, CDR2 FRNRAP. The CDR3 DNA reads as TGTGCTAGTGGTTTGGAAGAGACAGGTAGCAATGAGCAGTTCTTC. It is translated as CASGLEETGSNEQFF.

J is TRBJ2-3 and V is TRBV7-2; D gene ambiguous. This CDR3 comprises 11 residues. The ends were cut back, 3 bases at V and 4 bases at J, with 2 bases in the middle. The germline V gene encodes CDR1 SGHTA and CDR2 FQGNSA. CDR3 residues: CASSFADTQYF. DNA for the CDR3: TGTGCCAGCAGCTTTGCAGATACGCAGTATTTT.

This clone is a singleton in its sample. This rearrangement joins TRBV15 to TRBJ2-3, with TRBD2 matching 14 bases. Germline-derived CDR1 and CDR2 are LNHNV and YYDKDF (reference sequence). Trimming took 8 bases from V and 5 from J; bases not matched to a gene: 3. The CDR3 is 14 amino acids. Here the CDR3 reads CATPGLAGEDTQYF. CDR3 in DNA: TGTGCCACCCCGGGACTAGCGGGGGAAGATACGCAGTATTTT.

The chain joins TRBV13 to TRBJ2-7; 7 nucleotides line up with TRBD1. The CDR3 totals 14 residues. The junction had 6 bases not matched to a gene; V was cut back by 2 bases and J by 5 bases. Germline CDR1 and CDR2: PRHDT and FYEKMQ (reference sequence). The CDR3 DNA reads as TGTGCCAGCAGCTTAACAGGGGTACAGGACGAGCAGTACTTC. Amino acids: CASSLTGVQDEQYF. The variable domain in full, with the rest retrieved from reference TRBV13 and TRBJ2-7, is AAGVIQSPRHLIKEKRETATLKCYPIPRHDTVYWYQQGPGQDPQFLISFYEKMQSDKGSIPDRFSAQQFSDYHSELNMSSLELGDSALYFCASSLTGVQDEQYFGPGTRLTVT.

The chain recombines TRBV15 with TRBJ2-3; D is uncertain. V lost 0 bases and J lost 5, with 12 bases in between. CDR3 length equals 15 residues. Germline V CDR1 and CDR2: LNHNV, YYDKDF (reference sequence). The CDR3 protein is CATSRETTLGDTQYF. CDR3 bases: TGTGCCACCAGCAGAGAAACCACACTGGGAGATACGCAGTATTTT.

The genes are TRBV9 and TRBJ2-7, with 7 bases identical to TRBD2. V was pared by 4 bases and J by 4 bases, with 5 bases of the junction left unmatched. The CDR3 is 13 amino acids. Germline CDR1 SGDLS, CDR2 YYNGEE. CDR3 bases: TGTGCCAGCAGCCCTCGGGGGGAGTACGAGCAGTACTTC. Its translation: CASSPRGEYEQYF.

The chain is built from TRBV5-4 and TRBJ2-7, with D perhaps assigned TRBD1 or TRBD2 (5 bases each). This CDR3 is built from 16 residues. Germline assignment: CDR1 SGHNT and CDR2 YYREEE (reference sequence). V lost 2 bases to trimming and J lost 9 bases, with 24 bases between them. The CDR3 DNA sequence: TGTGCCAGCAGCTTAATCCCGCAAGGGACCCTTATTTGGCAGTACTTC. Its protein product is CASSLIPQGTLIWQYF.

The chain carries TRBV7-9 and TRBJ1-1; D is perhaps TRBD1 (5 bases). Per the germline V gene, CDR1 is SEHNR and CDR2 is FQNEAQ (reference sequence). The CDR3 runs to 15 residues. V shed 3 bases and J shed 6 bases, with 17 bases lying between them. The CDR3 DNA reads TGTGCCAGCAGCTTTCAGGTAGGGACGGGACCTGAAGCTTTCTTT. Protein: CASSFQVGTGPEAFF. Full variable domain (remainder filled in from reference TRBV7-9 and TRBJ1-1): DTGVSQNPRHKITKRGQNVTFRCDPISEHNRLYWYRQTLGQGPEFLTYFQNEAQLEKSRLLSDRFSAERPKGSFSTLEIQRTEQGDSAMYLCASSFQVGTGPEAFFGQGTRLTVV.

The gene calls are TRBV27 and TRBJ2-3; tentative D call: TRBD2 (6 bases). Trimming stripped 7 bases from V and 2 bases from J, with 13 bases between. The CDR3 is made up of 14 amino acids. Germline CDR1 and CDR2: MNHEY and SMNVEV (reference sequence). The CDR3 region has the DNA TGTGCCAGCATCGGGGGTACCTCCACAGATACGCAGTATTTT. This gives the protein CASIGGTSTDTQYF.

This clone was recorded only once. This chain connects TRBV28 to TRBJ1-2; TRBD1 aligns across 11 bases. Germline V gene lookup returns CDR1 MDHEN and CDR2 SYDVKM. There are 17 residues in the CDR3. The ends lost 3 bases at V and 0 bases at J; junction bases unmatched: 6. The CDR3 sequence: CASSLDRGLTANYGYTF. Written as DNA, the CDR3 is TGTGCCAGCAGTTTGGACAGGGGGCTGACGGCTAACTATGGCTACACCTTC.